The present TCR beta chain was sequenced within a study of blood T cell repertoires in COVID-19. The germline V gene has CDR1 ENHRY and CDR2 SYGVKD. The CDR3 extends over 14 amino acids. The germline V and J ends were trimmed by 6 bases and 2 bases, with 13 bases remaining between them. The table came from immunoSEQ multiplex PCR; TCRdb's copy has only in-frame clones and leaves some out. The data contain around 59,000 clones, 88% of them singletons. The receptor was isolated from a man between 60 and 70 years old with acute or convalescent COVID-19. The V and J genes are TRBV10-3 and TRBJ1-1; D unresolved. Sequenced material: peripheral blood. The CDR3 DNA sequence: TGTGCCATCAGGGATTTGACAAGTAACACTGAAGCTTTCTTT. This sequence encodes CAIRDLTSNTEAFF.